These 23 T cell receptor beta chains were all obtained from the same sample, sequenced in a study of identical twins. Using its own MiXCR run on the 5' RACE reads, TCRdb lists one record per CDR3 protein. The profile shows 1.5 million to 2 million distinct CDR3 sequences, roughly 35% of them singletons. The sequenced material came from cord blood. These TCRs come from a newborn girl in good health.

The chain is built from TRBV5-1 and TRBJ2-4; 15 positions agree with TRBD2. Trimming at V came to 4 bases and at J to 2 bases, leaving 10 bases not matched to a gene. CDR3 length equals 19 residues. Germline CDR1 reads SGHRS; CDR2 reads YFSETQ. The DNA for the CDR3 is TGCGCCAGCAGCAAATGGACTAGCGGGGGGGAGACGCCCAAAAACATTCAGTACTTC. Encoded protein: CASSKWTSGGETPKNIQYF.

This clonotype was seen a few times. CDR3 in DNA: TGCAGTGCTAGAGATCTCCGGGACCACTACGAGCAGTACTTC. It specifies CSARDLRDHYEQYF. The chain employs TRBV20-1 and TRBJ2-4; perhaps D is TRBD1 or TRBD2 (5 bases each). The J call could be wrong; TRBJ2-7 is a better fit for the DNA end. Germline values: CDR1 DFQATT, CDR2 SNEGSKA (reference sequence). The CDR3 sequence is 14 residues long.

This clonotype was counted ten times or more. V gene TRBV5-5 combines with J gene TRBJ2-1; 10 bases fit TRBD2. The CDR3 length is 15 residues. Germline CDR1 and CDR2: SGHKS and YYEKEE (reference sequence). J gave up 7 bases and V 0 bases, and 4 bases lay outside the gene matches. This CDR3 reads CASSLALAGVNEQFF. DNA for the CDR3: TGTGCCAGCAGCTTGGCCCTAGCGGGAGTAAATGAGCAGTTCTTC.

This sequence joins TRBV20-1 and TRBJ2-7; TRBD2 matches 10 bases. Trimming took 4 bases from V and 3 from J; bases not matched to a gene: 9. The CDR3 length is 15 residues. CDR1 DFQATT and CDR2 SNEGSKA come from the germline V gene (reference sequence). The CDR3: CSATYLAGAGYEQYF. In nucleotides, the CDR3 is TGCAGTGCTACTTACCTAGCGGGAGCCGGCTACGAGCAGTACTTC.

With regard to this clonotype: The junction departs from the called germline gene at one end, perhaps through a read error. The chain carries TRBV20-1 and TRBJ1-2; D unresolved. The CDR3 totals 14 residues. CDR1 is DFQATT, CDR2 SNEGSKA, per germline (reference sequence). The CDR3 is CRARDSGSLYGYTF. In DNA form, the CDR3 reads TGCAGGGCTAGAGATAGTGGGAGCCTCTATGGCTACACCTTC.

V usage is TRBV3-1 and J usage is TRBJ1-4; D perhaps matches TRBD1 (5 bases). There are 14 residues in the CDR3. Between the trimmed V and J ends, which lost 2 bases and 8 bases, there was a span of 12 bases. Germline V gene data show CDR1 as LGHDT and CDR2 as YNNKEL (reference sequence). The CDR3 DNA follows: TGTGCCAGCAGCCAACGGGGACGGAGAGAAAAACTGTTTTTT. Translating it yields CASSQRGRREKLFF.

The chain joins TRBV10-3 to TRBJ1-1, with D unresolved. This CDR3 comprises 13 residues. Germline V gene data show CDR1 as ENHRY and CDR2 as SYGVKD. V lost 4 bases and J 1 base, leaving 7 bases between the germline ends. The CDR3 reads CAISGQANTEAFF. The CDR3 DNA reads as TGTGCCATCAGTGGGCAGGCGAACACTGAAGCTTTCTTT.

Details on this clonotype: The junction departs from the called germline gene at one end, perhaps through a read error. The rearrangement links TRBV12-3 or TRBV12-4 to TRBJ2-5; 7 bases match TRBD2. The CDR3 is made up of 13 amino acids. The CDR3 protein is CASSHGTKEAQYF. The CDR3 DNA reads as TGTGCCAGCAGTCACGGGACTAAAGAGGCCCAGTACTTC.

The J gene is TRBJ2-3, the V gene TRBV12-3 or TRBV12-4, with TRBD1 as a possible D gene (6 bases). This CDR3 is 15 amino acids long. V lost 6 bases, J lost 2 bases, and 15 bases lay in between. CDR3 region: CASSPITGITDTQYF. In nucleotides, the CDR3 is TGTGCCAGCAGCCCAATAACAGGGATCACAGATACGCAGTATTTT.

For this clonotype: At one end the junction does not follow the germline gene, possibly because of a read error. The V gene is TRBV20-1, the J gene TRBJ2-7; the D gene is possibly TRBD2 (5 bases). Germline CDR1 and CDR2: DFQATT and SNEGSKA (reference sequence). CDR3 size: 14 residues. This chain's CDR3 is CSARDLGSSYERYF. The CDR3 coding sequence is TGCAGTGCTAGAGATCTGGGGAGCTCCTACGAGCGGTACTTC.

The CDR3 reads CASSHGDRNTEAFF. The CDR3 DNA reads TGCGCCAGCAGCCACGGCGACAGGAACACTGAAGCTTTCTTT. The chain combines TRBV4-1 with TRBJ1-1; TRBD1 is a possible D gene (5 bases). With 3 bases removed from V and 1 base from J, the gap between germline ends came to 9 bases. The CDR3 covers 14 residues. Germline V gene sequence: CDR1 MGHRA, CDR2 YSYEKL.

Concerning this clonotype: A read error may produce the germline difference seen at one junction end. The CDR3 region is CAVSQLLNQGATSYEQYF. The CDR3 coding sequence is TGTGCCGTCAGCCAACTCCTCAATCAGGGGGCGACCTCCTACGAGCAGTACTTC. The chain uses TRBV10-3 and TRBJ2-7, with TRBD1 matching 8 bases. The CDR3 extends over 18 amino acids. Germline-derived CDR1 and CDR2 are ENHRY and SYGVKD.

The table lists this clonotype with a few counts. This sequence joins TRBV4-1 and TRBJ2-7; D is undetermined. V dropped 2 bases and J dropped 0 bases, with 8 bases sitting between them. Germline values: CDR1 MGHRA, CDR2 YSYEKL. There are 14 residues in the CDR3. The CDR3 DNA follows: TGCGCCAGCAGCCAAACAGTGAGCTCCTACGAGCAGTACTTC. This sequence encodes CASSQTVSSYEQYF.

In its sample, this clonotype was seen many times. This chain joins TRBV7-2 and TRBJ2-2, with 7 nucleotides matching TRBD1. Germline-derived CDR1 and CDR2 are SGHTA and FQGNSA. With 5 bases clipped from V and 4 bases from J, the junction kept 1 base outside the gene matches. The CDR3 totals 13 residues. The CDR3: CASSRQGTGELFF. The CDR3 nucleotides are TGTGCCAGCAGCCGACAGGGCACCGGGGAGCTGTTTTTT.

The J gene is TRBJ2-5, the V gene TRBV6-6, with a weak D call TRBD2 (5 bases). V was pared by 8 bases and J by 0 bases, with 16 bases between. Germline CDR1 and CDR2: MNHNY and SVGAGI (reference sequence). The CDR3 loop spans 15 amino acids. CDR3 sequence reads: CASSWRTQNQETQYF. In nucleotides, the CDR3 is TGTGCCAGCTCTTGGAGGACCCAAAACCAAGAGACCCAGTACTTC.

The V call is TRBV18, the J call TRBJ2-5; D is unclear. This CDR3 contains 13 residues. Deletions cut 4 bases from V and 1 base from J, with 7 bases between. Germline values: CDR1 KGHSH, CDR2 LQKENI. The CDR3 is CASSLQSQETQYF. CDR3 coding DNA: TGTGCCAGCTCACTACAGTCCCAAGAGACCCAGTACTTC.

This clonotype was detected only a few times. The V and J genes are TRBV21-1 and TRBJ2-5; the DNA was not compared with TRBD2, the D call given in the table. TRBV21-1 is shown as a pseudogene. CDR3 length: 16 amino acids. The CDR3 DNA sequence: TGTGCCAGCAACCCCATAACTAGCGGAAGCCCAGAGACCCAGTACTTC. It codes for CASNPITSGSPETQYF.

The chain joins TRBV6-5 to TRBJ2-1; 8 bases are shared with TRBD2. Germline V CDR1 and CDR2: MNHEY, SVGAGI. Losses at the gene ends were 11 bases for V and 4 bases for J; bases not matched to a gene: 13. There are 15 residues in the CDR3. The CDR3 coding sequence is TGTGCCGCGGGGCGAGCGGGAGAGGGGTACAATGAGCAGTTCTTC. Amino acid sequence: CAAGRAGEGYNEQFF.

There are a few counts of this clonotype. The CDR3 sequence: CSAGQSSGANVLTF. CDR3 DNA: TGCAGTGCTGGACAGAGCTCTGGGGCCAACGTCCTGACTTTC. The rearrangement links TRBV20-1 to TRBJ2-6; weak D call: TRBD1 (6 bases). The CDR3 covers 14 residues. V was cut by 5 bases and J by 0 bases, with 8 bases left in between. CDR1 and CDR2 from the germline V gene are DFQATT and SNEGSKA (reference sequence).

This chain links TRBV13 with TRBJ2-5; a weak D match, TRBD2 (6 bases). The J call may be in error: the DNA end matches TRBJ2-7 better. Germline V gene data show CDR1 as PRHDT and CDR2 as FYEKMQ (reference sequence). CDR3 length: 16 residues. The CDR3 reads CASSGGRGAGIYEQYF. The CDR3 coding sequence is TGTGCCAGCAGCGGGGGTAGAGGGGCGGGGATCTACGAGCAGTACTTC.

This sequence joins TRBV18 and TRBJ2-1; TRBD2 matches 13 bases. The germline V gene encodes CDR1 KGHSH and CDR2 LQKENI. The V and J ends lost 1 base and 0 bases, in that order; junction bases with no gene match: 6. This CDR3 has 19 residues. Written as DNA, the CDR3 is TGTGCCAGCTCACCACTCGTACTAGCGGGGGGGAGCTCCTACAATGAGCAGTTCTTC. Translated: CASSPLVLAGGSSYNEQFF.

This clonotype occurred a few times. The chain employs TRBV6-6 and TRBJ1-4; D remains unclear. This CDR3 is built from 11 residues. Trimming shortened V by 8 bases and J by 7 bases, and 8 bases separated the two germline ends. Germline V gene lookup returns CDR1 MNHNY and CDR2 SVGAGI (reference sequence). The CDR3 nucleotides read TGTGCCAGCGGTCCCCTTGAAAAACTGTTTTTT. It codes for CASGPLEKLFF.

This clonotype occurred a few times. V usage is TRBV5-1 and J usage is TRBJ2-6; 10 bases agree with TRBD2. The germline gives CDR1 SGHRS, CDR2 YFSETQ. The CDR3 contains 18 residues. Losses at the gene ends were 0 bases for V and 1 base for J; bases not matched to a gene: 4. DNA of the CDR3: TGCGCCAGCAGCTTGGACAGGGGACTAGCGTCTGGGGCCAACGTCCTGACTTTC. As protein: CASSLDRGLASGANVLTF.